The clone carrying this T cell receptor (beta chain) showed up just a few times. The antigen is unknown. Germline lookup yields CDR1 PRHDT and CDR2 FYEKMQ (reference sequence). The CDR3 runs to 15 residues. Deletions cut 5 bases from V and 3 bases from J, with 17 bases between. These data come from a study of cytomegalovirus exposure and HLA in healthy donors. Whole-study results and caveats: The authors confirmed in vitro that three CMV-associated chains were specific for CMV antigens.

PCR amplification relied on 60 Vbeta primers (plus 13 Jbeta primers). The table came from immunoSEQ multiplex PCR; TCRdb's copy has only in-frame clones and leaves some out. The table has roughly 100,000 clones, about three quarters seen once. This sequence originates from a boy aged 5-17 years in good health and CMV-seronegative. This chain connects TRBV13 to TRBJ2-7, with a possible D match to TRBD2 (6 bases). Material for sequencing was PBMCs. DNA for the CDR3: TGTGCCAGCAGCCCCGGCGGAGGGGTTTTCTACGAGCAGTACTTC. This gives the protein CASSPGGGVFYEQYF.